This T cell receptor (beta chain) was sequenced during a study of T cell responses to AZD1222 COVID-19 vaccine. Findings and caveats of the study: Nearly half of the spike-specific TCRs reportedly recognize variant regions that carry no mutations. It was only a handful of AZD1222 recipients who were seropositive at baseline. Sampling captured repertoires only after the peak T cell response.

The V end was cut by 10 bases, the J end by 1 base, with 21 bases between. The CDR3 is 16 residues long. Germline V gives CDR1 MDHEN, CDR2 SYDVKM. Pooling of second doses given at about 4 or about 12 weeks was done. About this clone itself: Its antigen remains unidentified.

Clones were sequenced by immunoSEQ multiplex PCR, and TCRdb holds only the in-frame ones, with some missing. Of 90,000 to 100,000 clones detected, roughly 85% appear once; the ten largest clones hold over 3.5%. This clonotype originated in an adult who received the AZD1222 COVID-19 vaccine. The sample here was peripheral blood, taken 28 days after the second AZD1222 dose. The rearrangement links TRBV28 to TRBJ2-3, with D possibly TRBD1 on 5 matching bases. The CDR3 spells CATRVIGASGTDTQYF. In nucleotides, the CDR3 is TGTGCCACCAGGGTAATAGGGGCATCCGGCACAGATACGCAGTATTTT.